A single sample is the source of the 15 T cell receptor beta chains below, sequenced in a study of blood T cell repertoires in COVID-19. The table came from immunoSEQ multiplex PCR; TCRdb's copy has only in-frame clones and leaves some out. The repertoire holds some 260,000 clones, approximately 86% seen once, with 4.9% in the top ten. Sequenced: peripheral blood. These receptors all come from a woman older than 75 with active or convalescent COVID-19.

This chain links TRBV12-3 or TRBV12-4 with TRBJ1-2; D call uncertain. This CDR3 has 13 amino acids. The V end was cut by 1 base, the J end by 4 bases, with 7 bases between. CDR3 DNA: TGTGCCAGCAGTTTAGTGGGAGGCTATGGCTACACCTTC. Translated, it gives CASSLVGGYGYTF.

The chain combines TRBV3-1 (or the pseudogene TRBV3-2) with TRBJ2-1; D remains unclear. CDR1 and CDR2 from the germline V gene are LGHDT and YNNKEL (reference sequence). V was trimmed by 3 bases and J by 0 bases, leaving 6 bases between them. The CDR3 spans 14 residues. The CDR3 sequence is CASSQGSSYNEQFF. CDR3 bases: TGTGCCAGCAGCCAGGGCAGCTCCTACAATGAGCAGTTCTTC.

This chain's CDR3 is CVTSQGYEQYF. In DNA, the CDR3 is TGTGTCACGAGTCAGGGGTACGAGCAGTACTTC. The chain links TRBV10-3 to TRBJ2-7; D is possibly TRBD1 (6 bases). Looked up from germline, CDR1 is ENHRY and CDR2 is SYGVKD. There are 11 residues in the CDR3.

The chain carries TRBV6-6 and TRBJ1-2, with TRBD1 matching 7 bases. CDR1 and CDR2 from the germline V gene are MNHNY and SVGAGI (reference sequence). CDR3 length equals 13 residues. The trim removed 4 bases at V and 8 bases at J, leaving 7 bases unmatched. This chain's CDR3 is CASSLTGVYGYTF. The CDR3 nucleotides are TGTGCCAGCAGTTTAACAGGGGTGTACGGCTACACCTTC.

The rearrangement uses TRBV5-1 and TRBJ1-3; 7 positions match TRBD1. The V gene's germline CDR1 is SGHRS and CDR2 YFSETQ. The V segment lost 4 bases and the J segment 2 bases; nucleotides outside the gene matches: 6. The CDR3 covers 15 residues. The CDR3 reads CASSPTGSPGNTIYF. DNA of the CDR3: TGCGCCAGCAGCCCGACAGGGTCACCTGGAAACACCATATATTTT.

The V gene is TRBV13, the J gene TRBJ2-6; D gene uncertain. The CDR3 length is 13 residues. Germline V gene data show CDR1 as PRHDT and CDR2 as FYEKMQ (reference sequence). Trimming stripped 3 bases from V and 3 bases from J, with 3 bases between. The CDR3 sequence is CASSFFGANVLTF. CDR3 DNA: TGTGCCAGCAGCTTCTTTGGGGCCAACGTCCTGACTTTC.

The chain has TRBV28 and TRBJ1-6, with D perhaps matching TRBD1 (5 bases). CDR1 is MDHEN, CDR2 SYDVKM, per germline. The CDR3 is 13 residues long. V was cut by 3 bases and J by 14 bases, with 14 bases left in between. The CDR3 loop reads CASSLGTLLTLHF. In DNA form, the CDR3 reads TGTGCCAGCAGTTTGGGGACTCTTCTCACCCTCCACTTT.

The chain carries TRBV7-9 and TRBJ1-6; tentatively, D is TRBD1 (6 bases). Germline V gene lookup returns CDR1 SEHNR and CDR2 FQNEAQ (reference sequence). Between the trimmed V and J ends, which lost 1 base and 8 bases, there was a span of 6 bases. This CDR3 comprises 13 residues. The CDR3 is CASSLGQDSPLHF. In nucleotides, the CDR3 is TGTGCCAGCAGCTTAGGACAGGATTCACCCCTCCACTTT.

J is TRBJ1-5 and V is TRBV3-1 (or the pseudogene TRBV3-2), with 10 positions matching TRBD1. Trimming at V came to 1 base and at J to 4 bases, leaving 4 bases not matched to a gene. This CDR3 region has 16 residues. Germline assignment: CDR1 LGHDT and CDR2 YNNKEL (reference sequence). CDR3 in amino acids: CASSQAGTGANQPQHF. The CDR3 DNA reads as TGTGCCAGCAGCCAAGCCGGGACAGGGGCTAATCAGCCCCAGCATTTT.

There are a few counts of this clone. CDR3 sequence reads: CASSERVGTQYF. DNA for the CDR3: TGTGCCAGCAGTGAGAGGGTGGGAACGCAGTATTTT. The chain employs TRBV2 and TRBJ2-3; perhaps TRBD2 as D (5 bases). This CDR3 comprises 12 residues. The V gene lost 3 bases and the J gene lost 9 bases, with 10 bases spanning the gap. Germline V gene lookup returns CDR1 SNHLY and CDR2 FYNNEI.

This rearrangement joins TRBV13 to TRBJ1-1, with TRBD1 as a possible D gene (6 bases). Germline V lookup: CDR1 PRHDT, CDR2 FYEKMQ (reference sequence). The V end was cut by 0 bases, the J end by 4 bases, with 18 bases between. The CDR3 totals 17 residues. The CDR3 protein is CASSLGEKTGPGTEAFF. CDR3 sequence (DNA): TGTGCCAGCAGCTTAGGAGAAAAGACAGGTCCCGGCACTGAAGCTTTCTTT.

The chain is built from TRBV6-5 and TRBJ1-5; 7 nucleotides agree with TRBD1. The ends lost 1 base at V and 3 bases at J; junction bases unmatched: 3. CDR3 size: 15 residues. CDR1 MNHEY and CDR2 SVGAGI come from the germline V gene. CDR3 sequence: CASSYLDRNNQPQHF. The CDR3 nucleotides read TGTGCCAGCAGTTACTTGGACAGGAACAATCAGCCCCAGCATTTT.

The gene calls are TRBV7-8 and TRBJ1-1; D unresolved. The CDR3 consists of 16 residues. Germline values: CDR1 SGHVS, CDR2 FQNEAQ. V was pared by 5 bases and J by 0 bases, with 16 bases between. Here the CDR3 reads CASSTVSYGMNTEAFF. The CDR3 DNA is TGTGCCAGCAGCACCGTATCATACGGTATGAACACTGAAGCTTTCTTT.

The rearrangement joins TRBV15 to TRBJ1-5; 10 nucleotides agree with TRBD1. The CDR3 runs to 15 residues. CDR1 and CDR2 (germline): LNHNV, YYDKDF (reference sequence). The junction had 6 bases not matched to a gene; V was cut back by 4 bases and J by 6 bases. The CDR3 here is CATSMTGGAAQPQHF. The CDR3 nucleotides read TGTGCCACCAGCATGACAGGGGGCGCGGCTCAGCCCCAGCATTTT.

This CDR3 reads CAWSRRRYGAYNEQFF. Written as DNA, the CDR3 is TGTGCCTGGAGTAGGAGGCGCTACGGCGCCTACAATGAGCAGTTCTTC. The V and J genes are TRBV30 and TRBJ2-1; tentatively, D is TRBD2 (5 bases). The CDR3 length is 16 residues. Between the trimmed V and J ends, which lost 2 bases and 2 bases, there was a span of 16 bases. The germline gives CDR1 GTSNPN, CDR2 SVGIG (reference sequence).